The rows below give T cell receptor beta chains drawn from one sample of a study of CD8 T cells in Susac syndrome. In TCRdb, the immunoSEQ multiplex PCR reads were re-called with MiXCR into one record per CDR3 protein. The sample shows fewer than 60,000 distinct CDR3 sequences, 95% of them seen only once. The sample consisted of CD8+ T cells from PBMCs. These receptors were taken from a human donor with Susac syndrome. CDR3s include the opening cysteine and the closing phenylalanine or tryptophan. D genes are given only for firm matches. Part of the rows lack a size; the others show once, few, many or a class for expanded clones.

TRBV9	.	.	14	TRBJ2-7	TGTGCCAGCAGCGTAGGGGCAGGGGCCTACGAGCAGTACTTC	CASSVGAGAYEQYF
TRBV7-2	.	once	12	TRBJ1-2	TGTGCCAGCAGCCCCCGGACAAGTGGCTACACCTTC	CASSPRTSGYTF
TRBV11-2	.	.	15	TRBJ2-1	TGTGCCAGCAGCTTAGATGAATACCGATACAATGAGCAGTTCTTC	CASSLDEYRYNEQFF
TRBV30	.	.	13	TRBJ1-2	TGTGCCTGGAGTGTAGATCGGAGGGGCAGCTACACCTTC	CAWSVDRRGSYTF
TRBV14	.	.	16	TRBJ1-1	TGTGCCAGCAGCCAAGATACAGGCCCAACAATGACTGAAGCTTTCTTT	CASSQDTGPTMTEAFF
TRBV29-1	.	.	12	TRBJ2-7	TGCAGCGTTGTTGGACAGTCCTACGAGCAGTACTTC	CSVVGQSYEQYF
TRBV29-1	TRBD1	.	12	TRBJ1-1	TGCAGCGTTGGGGGACAGGGTGGTGAAGCTTTCTTT	CSVGGQGGEAFF
TRBV29-1	.	once	17	TRBJ2-3	TGCAGCGCCCAAGGTAGGGCGGAGGGTTGGCCCACAGATACGCAGTATTTT	CSAQGRAEGWPTDTQYF
TRBV2	TRBD2	.	17	TRBJ2-1	TGTGCCAGCAGTGATTCGAGGACTAGCGGTGGATACAATGAGCAGTTCTTC	CASSDSRTSGGYNEQFF
TRBV11-2	TRBD1	.	16	TRBJ1-5	TGTGCCAGCAGCCTGACAGGGTCGGGTAGCAATCAGCCCCAGCATTTT	CASSLTGSGSNQPQHF
TRBV4-1	.	.	14	TRBJ1-5	TGCGCCAGCAGCCAAGAAATGGCCGGTGTGGCCCAGCATTTT	CASSQEMAGVAQHF
TRBV9	.	.	13	TRBJ2-7	TGTGCCAGCAGCGCACGGGACTCCTACGAGCAGTACTTC	CASSARDSYEQYF
TRBV20-1	.	.	12	TRBJ2-7	TGCAGTGCTAGAGCCGGCAGAATCGAGCAGTACTTC	CSARAGRIEQYF
TRBV6-5	.	once	14	TRBJ1-2	TGTGCCAGCAAGCCCCCGGGGCCTACCTATGGCTACACCTTC	CASKPPGPTYGYTF
TRBV23-1	TRBD1	.	13	TRBJ1-2	TGCGCCAGCAGTCTACGGGACAGGGACGGCTACACCTTC	CASSLRDRDGYTF
TRBV12-3/TRBV12-4	.	.	15	TRBJ1-3	TGTGCCAGCAGTCACCCAGGGGTCTCTGGAAACACCATATATTTT	CASSHPGVSGNTIYF
TRBV30	.	once	14	TRBJ2-5	TGTGCCTGGAGAAGCTCGGGGGGCGGAGAGACCCAGTACTTC	CAWRSSGGGETQYF
TRBV5-4	.	once	14	TRBJ1-1	TGTGCCAGCAGCTTGGTGGCAGAGAACACTGAAGCTTTCTTT	CASSLVAENTEAFF
TRBV7-9	TRBD1	.	15	TRBJ2-7	TGTGCCAGCAGCTCCACCGGGACAGGGGACACCGAGCAGTACTTC	CASSSTGTGDTEQYF
TRBV6-2/TRBV6-3	.	.	16	TRBJ1-1	TGTGCCAGCAGTTACTCGACAGCGACTATGAACACTGAAGCTTTCTTT	CASSYSTATMNTEAFF
TRBV20-1	.	.	18	TRBJ2-5	TGCAGTGCTGCAGGACTAACCCGACAGGGTAGTTCTCAAGAGACCCAGTACTTC	CSAAGLTRQGSSQETQYF
TRBV4-2	.	.	13	TRBJ2-7	TGTGCCAGCAGCCAAGCGGGGCCCTACGAGCAGTACTTC	CASSQAGPYEQYF
TRBV7-9	.	.	16	TRBJ2-1	TGTGCCAGCGATTACCCCCGTTCCCAGGACTACAATGAGCAGTTCTTC	CASDYPRSQDYNEQFF
TRBV3-1	.	.	18	TRBJ2-6	TGTGCCAGCAGCCTCGGACAGCAAGGGGACTCTGGGGCCAACGTCCTGACTTTC	CASSLGQQGDSGANVLTF
TRBV9	.	.	14	TRBJ2-1	TGTGCCAGCAGCGCAACCGGGGGGCGGGATGAGCAGTTCTTC	CASSATGGRDEQFF
TRBV7-8	.	.	14	TRBJ1-1	TGTGCCAGCAGCTTAGATCGACGGGCTGAGTGGGCTTTCTTT	CASSLDRRAEWAFF
TRBV6-2/TRBV6-3	TRBD1	few	14	TRBJ2-7	TGTGCCAGCAGTGGGGGGACAGGACCCTACGAGCAGTACTTC	CASSGGTGPYEQYF
TRBV4-1	.	.	15	TRBJ2-7	TGCGCCAGCAGCCCACTAGTGGGGGGCTCCTACGAGCAGTACTTC	CASSPLVGGSYEQYF
TRBV29-1	.	once	13	TRBJ1-4	TGCAGCGTTGATCCGGGGCTAGATGAAAAACTGTTTTTT	CSVDPGLDEKLFF
TRBV7-9	.	.	15	TRBJ1-2	TGTGCCAGCATATTCCCGGCAGACCTAGGCTCTGGCTACACCTTC	CASIFPADLGSGYTF
TRBV7-9	TRBD1	once	14	TRBJ2-7	TGTGCCAGCAGCTCGGACAGGGGCCCCTACGAGCAGTACTTC	CASSSDRGPYEQYF
TRBV2	.	.	16	TRBJ2-7	TGTGCCAGCAGTGAATGGGCCCGGGACACTTCCTACGAGCAGTACTTC	CASSEWARDTSYEQYF
TRBV30	.	.	15	TRBJ1-5	TGTGCCTGGAGTACCTCAACTACGGGGCGAGGGCCCCAGCATTTT	CAWSTSTTGRGPQHF
TRBV13	.	.	14	TRBJ2-2	TGTGCCAGCAGCTTAGGCCGACTCTCTCGGGAGCTGTTTTTT	CASSLGRLSRELFF
TRBV4-1	TRBD1	once	13	TRBJ2-7	TGCGCCAGCAGCCAATACGGGACAGGCGAGCAGTACTTC	CASSQYGTGEQYF
TRBV9	.	.	14	TRBJ2-7	TGTGCCAGCAGCGTAGATCACGGGACCTACGAGCAGTACTTC	CASSVDHGTYEQYF
TRBV30	.	.	15	TRBJ2-1	TGTGCCTGGAGTCAAGACAGCAGCTCCTACAATGAGCAGTTCTTC	CAWSQDSSSYNEQFF
TRBV29-1	.	once	12	TRBJ1-2	TGCAGCGTTGAGGTCGGGCTCTATGGCTACACCTTC	CSVEVGLYGYTF
TRBV4-3	TRBD1	few	16	TRBJ1-2	TGCGCCAGCAGCCTCAGACTCGGACAGGGCAATCATGGCTACACCTTC	CASSLRLGQGNHGYTF